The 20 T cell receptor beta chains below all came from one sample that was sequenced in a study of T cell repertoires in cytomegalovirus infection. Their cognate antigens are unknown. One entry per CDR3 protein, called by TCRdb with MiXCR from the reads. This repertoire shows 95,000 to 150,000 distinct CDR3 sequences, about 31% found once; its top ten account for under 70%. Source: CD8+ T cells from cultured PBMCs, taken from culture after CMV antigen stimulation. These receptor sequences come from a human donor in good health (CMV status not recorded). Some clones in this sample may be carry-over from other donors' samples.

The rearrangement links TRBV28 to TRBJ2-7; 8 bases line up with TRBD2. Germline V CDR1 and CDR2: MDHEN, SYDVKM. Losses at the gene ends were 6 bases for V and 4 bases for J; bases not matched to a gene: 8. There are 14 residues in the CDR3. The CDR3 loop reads CASRKRGGLYEQYF. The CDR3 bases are TGTGCCAGCAGAAAACGGGGGGGCCTGTACGAGCAGTACTTC.

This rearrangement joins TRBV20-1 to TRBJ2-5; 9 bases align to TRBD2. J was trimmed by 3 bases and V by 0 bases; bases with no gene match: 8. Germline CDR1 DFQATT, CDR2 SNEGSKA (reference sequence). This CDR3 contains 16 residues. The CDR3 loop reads CSARDLRGGAEETQYF. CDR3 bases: TGCAGTGCTAGAGATCTACGCGGGGGGGCCGAAGAGACCCAGTACTTC.

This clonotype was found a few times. The CDR3 protein is CSVEWGRTDTQYF. The DNA for the CDR3 is TGCAGCGTTGAATGGGGCCGCACAGATACGCAGTATTTT. V is TRBV29-1 and J is TRBJ2-3, with D possibly TRBD1 on 5 matching bases. Germline CDR1 reads SQVTM; CDR2 reads ANQGSEA. CDR3 size: 13 residues. The germline V and J ends were trimmed by 2 bases and 1 base, with 7 bases remaining between them.

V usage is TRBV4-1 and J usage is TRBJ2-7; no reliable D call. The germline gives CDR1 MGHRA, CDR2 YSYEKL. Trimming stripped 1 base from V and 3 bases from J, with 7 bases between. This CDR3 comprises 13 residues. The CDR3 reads CASSQGVGYEQYF. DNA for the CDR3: TGCGCCAGCAGCCAAGGGGTTGGCTACGAGCAGTACTTC.

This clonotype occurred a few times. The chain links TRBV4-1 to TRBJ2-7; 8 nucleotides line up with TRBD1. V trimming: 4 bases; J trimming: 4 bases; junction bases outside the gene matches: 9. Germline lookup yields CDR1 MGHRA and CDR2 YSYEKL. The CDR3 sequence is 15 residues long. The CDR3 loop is CASSPQAGQGYEQYF. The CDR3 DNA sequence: TGCGCCAGCAGCCCTCAGGCCGGACAGGGATACGAGCAGTACTTC.

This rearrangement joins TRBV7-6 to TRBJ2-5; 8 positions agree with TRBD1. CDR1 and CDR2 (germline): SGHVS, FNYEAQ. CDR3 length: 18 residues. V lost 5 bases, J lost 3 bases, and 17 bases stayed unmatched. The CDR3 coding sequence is TGTGCCAGCAGCGAGGGCCTCGGGACAGGCTTGCTCAAAGAGACCCAGTACTTC. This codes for CASSEGLGTGLLKETQYF. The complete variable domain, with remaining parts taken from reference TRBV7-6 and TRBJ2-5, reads GAGVSQSPRYKVTKRGQDVALRCDPISGHVSLYWYRQALGQGPEFLTYFNYEAQQDKSGLPNDRFSAERPEGSISTLTIQRTEQRDSAMYRCASSEGLGTGLLKETQYFGPGTRLLVL.

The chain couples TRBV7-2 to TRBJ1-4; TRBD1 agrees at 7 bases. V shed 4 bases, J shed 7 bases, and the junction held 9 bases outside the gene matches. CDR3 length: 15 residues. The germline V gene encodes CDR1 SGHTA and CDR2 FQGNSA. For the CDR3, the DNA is TGTGCCAGCAGCTCGCTTGACAGGGCTGGTGAAAAACTGTTTTTT. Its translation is CASSSLDRAGEKLFF.

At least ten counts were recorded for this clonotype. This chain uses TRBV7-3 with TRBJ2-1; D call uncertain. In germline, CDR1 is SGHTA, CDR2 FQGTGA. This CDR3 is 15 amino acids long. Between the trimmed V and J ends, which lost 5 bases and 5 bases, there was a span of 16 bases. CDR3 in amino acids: CASSASARTDNEQFF. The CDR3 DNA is TGTGCCAGCAGCGCCAGTGCACGAACCGACAATGAGCAGTTCTTC.

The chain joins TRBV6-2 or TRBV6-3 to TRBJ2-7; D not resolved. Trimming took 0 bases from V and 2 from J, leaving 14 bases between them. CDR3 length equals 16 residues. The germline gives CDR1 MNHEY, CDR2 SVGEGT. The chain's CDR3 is CASSYSGSGYPYEQYF. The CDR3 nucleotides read TGTGCCAGCAGTTACTCTGGCTCAGGATACCCCTACGAGCAGTACTTC.

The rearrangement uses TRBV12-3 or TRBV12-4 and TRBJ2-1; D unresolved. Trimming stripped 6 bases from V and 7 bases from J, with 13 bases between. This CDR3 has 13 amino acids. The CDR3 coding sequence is TGTGCCAGCAGCTTTGTCCTTGGAAATGAGCAGTTCTTC. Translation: CASSFVLGNEQFF.

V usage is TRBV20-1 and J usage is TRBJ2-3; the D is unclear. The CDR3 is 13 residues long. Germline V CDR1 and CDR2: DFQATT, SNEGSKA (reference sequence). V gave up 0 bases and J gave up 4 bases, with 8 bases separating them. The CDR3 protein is CSARDRTPDTQYF. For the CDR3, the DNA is TGCAGTGCTAGAGATAGGACCCCAGATACGCAGTATTTT.

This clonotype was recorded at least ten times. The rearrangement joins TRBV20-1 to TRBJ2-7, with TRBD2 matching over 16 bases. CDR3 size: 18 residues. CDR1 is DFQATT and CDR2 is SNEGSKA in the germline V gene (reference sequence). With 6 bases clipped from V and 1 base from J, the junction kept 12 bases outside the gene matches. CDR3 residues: CSANGLGTSGGESYEQYF. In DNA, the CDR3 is TGCAGTGCAAATGGCTTAGGGACTAGCGGGGGGGAATCCTACGAGCAGTACTTC.

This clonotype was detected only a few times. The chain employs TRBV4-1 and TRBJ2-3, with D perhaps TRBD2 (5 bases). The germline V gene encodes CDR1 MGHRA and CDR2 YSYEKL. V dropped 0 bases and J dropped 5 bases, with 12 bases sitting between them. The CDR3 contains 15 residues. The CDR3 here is CASSQDRGSRDTQYF. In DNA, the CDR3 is TGCGCCAGCAGCCAAGATCGCGGGTCTAGAGATACGCAGTATTTT.

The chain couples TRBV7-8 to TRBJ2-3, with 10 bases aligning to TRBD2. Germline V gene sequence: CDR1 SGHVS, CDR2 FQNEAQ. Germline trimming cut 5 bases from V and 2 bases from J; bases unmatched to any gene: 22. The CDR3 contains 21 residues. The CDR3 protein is CASSPYPEGFSGGYNTDTQYF. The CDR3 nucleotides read TGTGCCAGCAGCCCTTACCCAGAAGGGTTTAGCGGGGGGTATAACACAGATACGCAGTATTTT.

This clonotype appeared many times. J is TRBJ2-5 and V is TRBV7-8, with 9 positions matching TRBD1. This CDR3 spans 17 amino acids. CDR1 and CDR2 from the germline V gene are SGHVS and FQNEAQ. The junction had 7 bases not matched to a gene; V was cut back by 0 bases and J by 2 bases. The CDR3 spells CASSLALIGTGQETQYF. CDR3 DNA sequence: TGTGCCAGCAGCTTAGCCCTAATTGGGACAGGGCAAGAGACCCAGTACTTC.

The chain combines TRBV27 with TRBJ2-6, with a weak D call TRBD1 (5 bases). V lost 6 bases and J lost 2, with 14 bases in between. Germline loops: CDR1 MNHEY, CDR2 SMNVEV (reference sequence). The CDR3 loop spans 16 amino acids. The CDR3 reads CASSRVRRTGANVLTF. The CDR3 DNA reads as TGTGCCAGCAGCAGGGTCAGGCGTACTGGGGCCAACGTCCTGACTTTC.

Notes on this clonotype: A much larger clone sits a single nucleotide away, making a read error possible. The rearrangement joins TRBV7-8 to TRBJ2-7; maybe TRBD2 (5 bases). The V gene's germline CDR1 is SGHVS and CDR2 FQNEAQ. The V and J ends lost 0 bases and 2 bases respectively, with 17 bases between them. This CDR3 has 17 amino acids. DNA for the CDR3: TGTGCCAGCAGCTTAGCGCGGGTCCTCCCGAGCCCCTACGAGCAGTACTTC. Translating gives CASSLARVLPSPYEQYF.

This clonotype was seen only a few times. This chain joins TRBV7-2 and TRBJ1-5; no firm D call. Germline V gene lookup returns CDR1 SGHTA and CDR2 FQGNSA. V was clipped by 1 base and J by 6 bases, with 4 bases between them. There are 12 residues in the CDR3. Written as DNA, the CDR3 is TGTGCCAGCAGCTTAGATCGTCAGCCCCAGCATTTT. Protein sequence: CASSLDRQPQHF.

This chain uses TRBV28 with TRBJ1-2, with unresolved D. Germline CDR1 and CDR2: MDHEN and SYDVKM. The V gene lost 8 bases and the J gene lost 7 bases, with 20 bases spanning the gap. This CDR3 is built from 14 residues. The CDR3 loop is CASLPEWDTLGYTF. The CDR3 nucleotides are TGTGCCAGCCTTCCAGAATGGGATACCCTTGGCTACACCTTC.

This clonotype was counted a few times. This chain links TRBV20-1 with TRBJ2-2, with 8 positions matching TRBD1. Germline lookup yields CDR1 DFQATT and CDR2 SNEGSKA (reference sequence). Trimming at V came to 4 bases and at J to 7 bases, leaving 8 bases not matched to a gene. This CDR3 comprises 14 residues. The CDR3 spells CSATGQGDVGELFF. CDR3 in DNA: TGCAGTGCTACCGGACAGGGTGATGTCGGGGAGCTGTTTTTT.